The rows below give T cell receptor beta chains drawn from one sample of a study of cytomegalovirus exposure and HLA in healthy donors. Assay: immunoSEQ multiplex PCR; the TCRdb copy retains only in-frame clones and omits some. This table holds 200,000 or so clones, 82% found once. The sample was PBMCs. The receptors were gathered from a woman between 45 and 65 years old in good health and CMV-seropositive. The CDR3 runs from the conserved cysteine through the conserved F or W. A D gene is named only where the DNA matches it firmly. Size is stated for part of the rows, as once, few or many counts, or as a class when the clone is expanded.

TRBD1	NA	TRBV9	TRBJ2-2	TGTGCCAGCAGCCCCGGACAGGCGAGGAACACCGGGGAGCTGTTTTTT	CASSPGQARNTGELFF
NA	NA	TRBV7-2	TRBJ1-2	TGTGCCAGCAGCTCAACCCAGGCACGCTACTATGGCTACACCTTC	CASSSTQARYYGYTF
TRBD1	once	TRBV29-1	TRBJ2-7	TGCAGCCCATTCGGGACAGATAATTACGAGCAGTACTTC	CSPFGTDNYEQYF
NA	NA	TRBV28	TRBJ2-2	TGTGCCAGCAGTTTAGCGGCCCTGCCTGGCACCGGGGAGCCGTTTTTT	CASSLAALPGTGEPFF
TRBD1	NA	TRBV2	TRBJ1-6	TGTGCCAGCAGGCAGACGACAGGGGAGGGGCCCCTCCACTTT	CASRQTTGEGPLHF
NA	NA	TRBV10-3	TRBJ2-1	TGTGCCATCAGCCTGGGACTTTCCGGGAATGAGCAGTTCTTC	CAISLGLSGNEQFF
TRBD2	NA	TRBV5-1	TRBJ2-7	TGCGCCAGCAGCGTAGGCCCGGGGGGGAGTACCTACGAGCAGTACTTC	CASSVGPGGSTYEQYF
NA	NA	TRBV4-3	TRBJ2-1	TGCGCCAGCAGCCAAGATCGAGAGGTCTACAATGAGCAGTTCTTC	CASSQDREVYNEQFF
TRBD2	NA	TRBV11-1	TRBJ2-2	TGTGCCAGCAGCTTGGAGCGGGGACTAGCGGGAGCCGGGGAGCTGTTTTTT	CASSLERGLAGAGELFF
TRBD1	once	TRBV30	TRBJ1-5	TGTGCCTGGAGTGTTAAGTCAGGGGGAAATCAGCCCCAGCATTTT	CAWSVKSGGNQPQHF
NA	NA	TRBV30	TRBJ1-4	TGTGCCTGGAGTCTGCTCATGGGCAATGAAAAACTGTTTTTT	CAWSLLMGNEKLFF
NA	NA	TRBV28	TRBJ2-2	TGTGCCAGCAGTTTACCTCGGGACACCGGGGAGCTGTTTTTT	CASSLPRDTGELFF